The 25 T cell receptor beta chains below all came from one sample that was sequenced in a study of cytomegalovirus exposure and HLA in healthy donors. 60 Vbeta and 13 Jbeta primers were used in PCR. The assay was immunoSEQ multiplex PCR, and TCRdb's table has in-frame clones only and misses some. The sample records roughly 150,000 clones, 80% being singletons. The sample was PBMCs. Receptors were obtained from a woman in her 40s in good health and CMV-seronegative.

The rearrangement links TRBV7-6 to TRBJ1-1; TRBD1 matches 12 bases. The CDR3 sequence is 15 residues long. V lost 3 bases and J lost 6; bases outside the gene matches: 5. The germline CDR1 and CDR2 sequences are SGHVS and FNYEAQ. The CDR3 DNA is TGTGCCAGCAGCTTTGGGGACAGGGGGCCGGCTGAAGCTTTCTTT. It is translated as CASSFGDRGPAEAFF.

This clone has only a few counts. This sequence joins TRBV7-2 and TRBJ2-5; 8 positions match TRBD1. This CDR3 has 16 residues. V was clipped by 4 bases and J by 2 bases; unmatched bases: 9. Germline CDR1 reads SGHTA; CDR2 reads FQGNSA. CDR3 residues: CASSSSAGTGQETQYF. CDR3 bases: TGTGCCAGCAGCTCATCCGCCGGGACAGGACAAGAGACCCAGTACTTC.

The chain has TRBV6-1 and TRBJ2-6; 10 nucleotides agree with TRBD1. Germline V lookup: CDR1 MNHNS, CDR2 SASEGT. Trimming took 6 bases from V and 2 from J; bases not matched to a gene: 1. The CDR3 is 15 residues long. CDR3 bases: TGTGCCAGCAGAGACAGGGGGCCTGGGGCCAACGTCCTGACTTTC. Translated: CASRDRGPGANVLTF.

The J gene is TRBJ2-2, the V gene TRBV5-1; D is unclear. CDR3 length: 17 amino acids. Germline V gene sequence: CDR1 SGHRS, CDR2 YFSETQ. V was pared by 1 base and J by 3 bases, with 16 bases between. CDR3: CASSLPEEPPYTGELFF. As DNA, the CDR3 is TGCGCCAGCAGCTTGCCTGAGGAACCCCCTTACACCGGGGAGCTGTTTTTT.

J is TRBJ2-7 and V is TRBV5-4; possible D gene TRBD2, 6 bases. The germline V and J ends were trimmed by 3 bases and 3 bases, with 10 bases remaining between them. The CDR3 totals 13 residues. CDR1 and CDR2 from the germline V gene are SGHNT and YYREEE (reference sequence). CDR3 nucleotide sequence: TGTGCCAGCAGCTCCTCTAGCGACTACGAGCAGTACTTC. This encodes CASSSSSDYEQYF.

CDR3 sequence (DNA): TGTGCCAGCAGCCCGGCGGGTAGCAATCAGCCCCAGCATTTT. Protein product: CASSPAGSNQPQHF. The rearrangement joins TRBV28 to TRBJ1-5, with D uncertain. The CDR3 covers 14 residues. V shed 6 bases and J shed 0 bases, with 9 bases lying between them. Germline V gives CDR1 MDHEN, CDR2 SYDVKM.

The chain couples TRBV5-4 to TRBJ2-5; 11 bases agree with TRBD2. From germline, CDR1 is SGHNT and CDR2 YYREEE (reference sequence). CDR3 length: 15 amino acids. Trimming removed 2 bases from V and 5 bases from J; junction bases left unmatched: 5. CDR3 in DNA: TGTGCCAGCAGCTTCCGACTAGCGGGGAGGGAGACCCAGTACTTC. Translated: CASSFRLAGRETQYF.

This clone was observed a few times. The chain has TRBV2 and TRBJ2-7, with 7 positions matching TRBD1. J was trimmed by 6 bases and V by 4 bases; bases with no gene match: 12. This CDR3 has 15 amino acids. Germline lookup yields CDR1 SNHLY and CDR2 FYNNEI. The CDR3: CASSGGSGGTREQYF. Here the CDR3 DNA reads TGTGCCAGCAGTGGAGGGTCAGGGGGTACTCGCGAGCAGTACTTC.

This chain links TRBV30 with TRBJ1-4; D is uncertain. Trimming took 0 bases from V and 3 from J, leaving 8 bases between them. The CDR3 loop spans 14 amino acids. Germline values: CDR1 GTSNPN, CDR2 SVGIG (reference sequence). The DNA for the CDR3 is TGTGCCTGGAGTGTAACAGACCCTAATGAAAAACTGTTTTTT. Translating gives CAWSVTDPNEKLFF. The complete variable domain, with remaining parts taken from reference TRBV30 and TRBJ1-4, reads SQTIHQWPATLVQPVGSPLSLECTVEGTSNPNLYWYRQAAGRGLQLLFYSVGIGQISSEVPQNLSASRPQDRQFILSSKKLLLSDSGFYLCAWSVTDPNEKLFFGSGTQLSVL.

The DNA of the CDR3 is TGTGCCAGCGGTCCAGGGGGCGGAGGGGCCAACGTCCTGACTTTC. As protein: CASGPGGGGANVLTF. The rearrangement joins TRBV6-5 to TRBJ2-6, with TRBD1 matching over 8 bases. The CDR3 covers 15 residues. V shed 8 bases and J 4 bases; nucleotides not matched to a gene: 7. Per germline, CDR1 MNHEY and CDR2 SVGAGI.

This rearrangement joins TRBV7-8 to TRBJ2-7; maybe TRBD2 (5 bases). Germline assignment: CDR1 SGHVS and CDR2 FQNEAQ. This CDR3 region has 13 residues. Trimming removed 2 bases from V and 7 bases from J, with 12 bases in between. Here the CDR3 DNA reads TGTGCCAGCAGCTTAATAAGTACGGGGGAGCAGTACTTC. Translation: CASSLISTGEQYF.

This rearrangement joins TRBV4-1 to TRBJ1-1, with D unresolved. Looked up from germline, CDR1 is MGHRA and CDR2 is YSYEKL. V shed 7 bases and J shed 0 bases, with 12 bases lying between them. The CDR3 loop spans 14 amino acids. The chain's CDR3 is CASKGSGMNTEAFF. CDR3 in DNA: TGCGCCAGCAAGGGCAGCGGCATGAACACTGAAGCTTTCTTT.

The rearrangement links TRBV5-6 to TRBJ1-1; TRBD1 might be the D (6 bases). The CDR3 has 16 residues. Trimming removed 2 bases from V and 1 base from J, with 15 bases in between. CDR1 is SGHDT and CDR2 is YYEEEE in the germline V gene. CDR3: CASSFGTPTGNTEAFF. CDR3 coding DNA: TGTGCCAGCAGCTTCGGGACACCCACGGGGAACACTGAAGCTTTCTTT.

This clone came up once. The chain links TRBV14 to TRBJ2-5; D uncertain. Germline V gives CDR1 SGHDN, CDR2 FVKESK. CDR3 length: 13 amino acids. V was shortened by 1 base and J by 5 bases, with 8 bases between the two germline ends. DNA for the CDR3: TGTGCCAGCAGCCAAGGCCAGCGCGAGACCCAGTACTTC. Its protein product is CASSQGQRETQYF.

The V gene is TRBV6-6, the J gene TRBJ2-7, with TRBD1 as a possible D gene (6 bases). Germline V gene data show CDR1 as MNHNY and CDR2 as SVGAGI (reference sequence). Trimming took off 6 bases at V and 0 bases at J, with 12 bases between the two ends. The CDR3 has 14 amino acids. The CDR3 loop reads CASSFGQNSYEQYF. CDR3 DNA sequence: TGTGCCAGCAGCTTCGGACAGAACTCCTACGAGCAGTACTTC.

The sample holds a few counts of this clone. This chain links TRBV9 with TRBJ2-2; 10 bases fit TRBD1. Trimming removed 3 bases from V and 5 bases from J; junction bases left unmatched: 4. The V gene's germline CDR1 is SGDLS and CDR2 YYNGEE. The CDR3 extends over 15 amino acids. This chain's CDR3 is CASSGGTGETGELFF. CDR3 DNA sequence: TGTGCCAGCAGCGGCGGGACAGGGGAAACCGGGGAGCTGTTTTTT.

The chain combines TRBV11-2 with TRBJ1-2; 10 bases match TRBD1. Germline V gene sequence: CDR1 SGHAT, CDR2 FQNNGV. After removal of 0 bases from V and 0 bases from J, the junction contained 10 bases not matched to a gene. The CDR3 sequence is 19 residues long. CDR3 bases: TGTGCCAGCAGCTTAGAAGGCGGGACAGGGGTGTTATCTAACTATGGCTACACCTTC. Translation gives CASSLEGGTGVLSNYGYTF.

This chain joins TRBV13 and TRBJ2-1, with TRBD1 matching over 7 bases. The CDR3 has 12 amino acids. The germline gives CDR1 PRHDT, CDR2 FYEKMQ (reference sequence). J lost 10 bases, V lost 6 bases, and 6 bases had no gene match. The CDR3 bases are TGTGCCAGCAGACCGAGGACAGGCGAGCAGTTCTTC. This codes for CASRPRTGEQFF.

The chain links TRBV4-2 to TRBJ2-7; TRBD2 agrees at 9 bases. The CDR3 totals 16 residues. The V segment lost 4 bases and the J segment 3 bases; nucleotides outside the gene matches: 10. Germline V CDR1 and CDR2: LGHNA, YNFKEQ. The CDR3 DNA is TGTGCCAGCAGCCCGGGGGGTGCTAGCGGGATCTACGAGCAGTACTTC. Amino acids: CASSPGGASGIYEQYF.

The sample holds a few counts of this clone. V and J are TRBV25-1 and TRBJ1-2; D is unclear. CDR1 and CDR2 (germline): MGHDK, SYGVNS. This CDR3 spans 14 amino acids. With 2 bases removed from V and 3 bases from J, the gap between germline ends came to 10 bases. The chain's CDR3 is CASSEEVEDYGYTF. CDR3 coding DNA: TGTGCCAGCAGTGAAGAAGTGGAGGACTATGGCTACACCTTC.

Only one count was recorded for this clone. The rearrangement uses TRBV7-9 and TRBJ1-4; 9 bases map to TRBD1. The CDR3 loop spans 15 amino acids. CDR1 SEHNR and CDR2 FQNEAQ come from the germline V gene (reference sequence). Germline trimming cut 4 bases from V and 8 bases from J; bases unmatched to any gene: 8. The CDR3 DNA reads as TGTGCCAGCAGCTACCTACAGGGGGCGCGCGAAAAACTGTTTTTT. Its protein product is CASSYLQGAREKLFF.

The V gene is TRBV7-6, the J gene TRBJ2-7; 9 nucleotides match TRBD1. This CDR3 comprises 15 residues. J lost 6 bases, V lost 0 bases, and 6 bases had no gene match. Germline V lookup: CDR1 SGHVS, CDR2 FNYEAQ. The CDR3 reads CASSLARTGGSEQYF. CDR3 nucleotides: TGTGCCAGCAGCTTAGCGCGAACAGGGGGCTCCGAGCAGTACTTC. Together with reference TRBV7-6 and TRBJ2-7, the CDR3 gives the full variable domain: GAGVSQSPRYKVTKRGQDVALRCDPISGHVSLYWYRQALGQGPEFLTYFNYEAQQDKSGLPNDRFSAERPEGSISTLTIQRTEQRDSAMYRCASSLARTGGSEQYFGPGTRLTVT.

The chain couples TRBV5-1 to TRBJ2-7; possible D gene TRBD2, 5 bases. The CDR3 totals 15 residues. The V end was cut by 6 bases, the J end by 4 bases, with 20 bases between. In germline, CDR1 is SGHRS, CDR2 YFSETQ. CDR3 region: CASNPSGGSVYEQYF. In nucleotides, the CDR3 is TGCGCCAGCAACCCCAGCGGCGGAAGTGTTTACGAGCAGTACTTC.

This clone was recorded a few times. The rearrangement links TRBV28 to TRBJ2-7; TRBD1 matches at 9 bases. Germline trimming cut 7 bases from V and 2 bases from J; bases unmatched to any gene: 12. Germline CDR1 is MDHEN and CDR2 is SYDVKM. The CDR3 totals 16 residues. The CDR3 spells CASKSAPGQGAYEQYF. The CDR3 bases are TGTGCCAGCAAATCTGCTCCGGGACAGGGTGCCTACGAGCAGTACTTC.

This chain joins TRBV6-1 and TRBJ2-3; D possibly corresponds to TRBD2 (6 bases). V gave up 7 bases and J gave up 2 bases, with 10 bases separating them. CDR1 and CDR2 (germline): MNHNS, SASEGT. This CDR3 is 13 amino acids long. The DNA of the CDR3 is TGTGCCAGCACTTGGGGGGACACAGATACGCAGTATTTT. It codes for CASTWGDTDTQYF.